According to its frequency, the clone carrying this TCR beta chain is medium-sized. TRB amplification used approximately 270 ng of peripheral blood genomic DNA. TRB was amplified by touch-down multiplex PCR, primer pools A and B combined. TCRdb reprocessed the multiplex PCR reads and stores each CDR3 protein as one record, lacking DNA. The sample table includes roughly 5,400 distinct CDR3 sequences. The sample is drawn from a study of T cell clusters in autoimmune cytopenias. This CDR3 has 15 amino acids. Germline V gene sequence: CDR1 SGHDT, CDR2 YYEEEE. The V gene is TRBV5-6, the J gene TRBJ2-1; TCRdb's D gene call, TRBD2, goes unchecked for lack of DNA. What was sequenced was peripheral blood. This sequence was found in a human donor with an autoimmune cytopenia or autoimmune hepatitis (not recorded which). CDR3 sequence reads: CASSFLTSMANEQFF.